The 28 T cell receptor beta chains listed next were all sequenced from one sample in a study of blood T cells in healthy people across ages. Primers used in a second PCR of about 7 to 12 cycles were a sample-barcoded 5' primer and a J-beta primer mix. TCRdb independently ran MiXCR on the 5' RACE reads; one entry per CDR3 protein. Among over 750,000 distinct CDR3 sequences listed, roughly 25% were seen once. The same specimen was also included in a second study, on T cells of mothers and their children.

Sequencing was carried out using blood. The source of these receptors is a boy aged 5-17 years in good health.

This chain joins TRBV4-2 and TRBJ2-7; TRBD2 agrees at 8 bases. The germline gives CDR1 LGHNA, CDR2 YNFKEQ. The V gene end was trimmed by 2 bases and the J gene end by 5 bases; junction bases not matched to a gene: 14. This CDR3 comprises 17 residues. CDR3 DNA: TGTGCCAGCAGCCAATTCGAACTCGGGGGGGCGGCGGACGAGCAGTACTTC. This gives the protein CASSQFELGGAADEQYF.

The chain uses TRBV4-1 and TRBJ2-5, with 10 bases identical to TRBD2. The DNA matches TRBJ2-1 better at its end, which makes the J call doubtful. Germline values: CDR1 MGHRA, CDR2 YSYEKL. This CDR3 is 15 amino acids long. This CDR3 reads CASSPPSGRVIEQFF. The DNA of the CDR3 is TGCGCCAGCAGCCCCCCTAGCGGGAGAGTGATTGAGCAGTTCTTC.

There are many counts of this clonotype. The chain joins TRBV28 to TRBJ2-7; 7 bases are shared with TRBD1. The J segment lost 4 bases and the V segment lost 8 bases, leaving 2 bases of the junction unmatched. This CDR3 region has 11 residues. Germline V gives CDR1 MDHEN, CDR2 SYDVKM. The CDR3 reads CASGTAYEQYF. The CDR3 coding sequence is TGTGCCAGCGGGACAGCTTACGAGCAGTACTTC. Together with reference TRBV28 and TRBJ2-7, the CDR3 gives the full variable domain: DVKVTQSSRYLVKRTGEKVFLECVQDMDHENMFWYRQDPGLGLRLIYFSYDVKMKEKGDIPEGYSVSREKKERFSLILESASTNQTSMYLCASGTAYEQYFGPGTRLTVT.

About this clonotype itself: A junction boundary mismatches the germline segment, possibly from a read error. The chain carries TRBV12-3 or TRBV12-4 and TRBJ2-3; TRBD2 might be the D (7 bases). This CDR3 region has 13 residues. The CDR3 loop is CASSLGGEDTQYF. DNA for the CDR3: TGTGCTAGCAGCTTAGGGGGGGAGGATACGCAGTATTTT.

Comments on this clonotype: The junction does not match germline at one end; this may be a read error. The chain recombines TRBV3-1 with TRBJ2-3; 8 bases align to TRBD1. CDR3 length equals 14 residues. Germline CDR1 LGHDT, CDR2 YNNKEL (reference sequence). Written as DNA, the CDR3 is TGTGCCAGCAGCCAGCGGACAGGGACCTACGAGCAGTACTTT. It encodes CASSQRTGTYEQYF.

The V and J genes are TRBV19 and TRBJ2-3, with D perhaps TRBD1 (6 bases). V dropped 5 bases and J dropped 2 bases, with 14 bases sitting between them. This CDR3 is 15 amino acids long. Germline V gives CDR1 LNHDA, CDR2 SQIVND (reference sequence). In DNA form, the CDR3 reads TGTGCCAGTAGTTTCGGACAGAAGCCCACAGATACGCAGTATTTT. It is translated as CASSFGQKPTDTQYF.

The chain carries TRBV29-1 and TRBJ2-7, with 8 nucleotides matching TRBD2. V shed 6 bases and J 3 bases; nucleotides not matched to a gene: 4. CDR3 size: 12 residues. Germline-derived CDR1 and CDR2 are SQVTM and ANQGSEA. CDR3 sequence: CSVSGGGYEQYF. DNA for the CDR3: TGCAGCGTAAGCGGGGGAGGCTACGAGCAGTACTTC.

This clonotype has only a few counts. The genes are TRBV11-2 and TRBJ2-5; D possibly corresponds to TRBD1 (5 bases). The CDR3 length is 14 residues. V gave up 2 bases and J gave up 1 base, with 8 bases separating them. Germline V CDR1 and CDR2: SGHAT, FQNNGV. The CDR3 nucleotides are TGTGCCAGCAGCTTATCGACAGTCCAAGAGACCCAGTACTTC. Its protein is CASSLSTVQETQYF. The variable domain in full, with the rest retrieved from reference TRBV11-2 and TRBJ2-5, is EAGVAQSPRYKIIEKRQSVAFWCNPISGHATLYWYQQILGQGPKLLIQFQNNGVVDDSQLPKDRFSAERLKGVDSTLKIQPAKLEDSAVYLCASSLSTVQETQYFGPGTRLLVL.

V usage is TRBV14 and J usage is TRBJ2-5; 8 nucleotides agree with TRBD1. The length of the CDR3 is 15 residues. Germline CDR1 SGHDN, CDR2 FVKESK. V was pared by 2 bases and J by 4 bases, with 6 bases of the junction left unmatched. The CDR3 sequence: CASSQPGDRGETQYF. The CDR3 region has the DNA TGTGCCAGCAGCCAACCAGGTGACAGGGGAGAGACCCAGTACTTC.

CDR3: CASSFPGTSEYF. CDR3 sequence (DNA): TGTGCCAGCAGCTTCCCAGGGACATCAGAGTACTTC. The chain has TRBV7-2 and TRBJ2-5; D is perhaps TRBD1 (6 bases). Germline CDR1 is SGHTA and CDR2 is FQGNSA. V lost 3 bases, J lost 12 bases, and 14 bases lay in between. The CDR3 spans 12 residues. The whole variable domain, remainder taken from reference TRBV7-2 and TRBJ2-5, is GAGVSQSPSNKVTEKGKDVELRCDPISGHTALYWYRQSLGQGLEFLIYFQGNSAPDKSGLPSDRFSAERTGGSVSTLTIQRTQQEDSAVYLCASSFPGTSEYFGPGTRLLVL.

This clonotype has only a few counts. The V and J genes are TRBV10-3 and TRBJ2-5; tentatively, D is TRBD2 (7 bases). The DNA end lines up better with TRBJ2-7; the J call may be wrong. Per the germline V gene, CDR1 is ENHRY and CDR2 is SYGVKD. This CDR3 has 14 residues. This chain's CDR3 is CAISEGGGSYEQYF. Written as DNA, the CDR3 is TGTGCCATCAGTGAAGGGGGGGGTTCCTACGAGCAGTACTTC.

V and J are TRBV6-2 or TRBV6-3 and TRBJ2-1, with D maybe TRBD1 (6 bases). This CDR3 is 14 amino acids long. V was pared by 5 bases and J by 7 bases, with 15 bases between. Germline loops: CDR1 MNHEY, CDR2 SVGEGT. CDR3 sequence (DNA): TGTGCCAGCAGTAAACAAAGGACAGTTAATGAGCAGTTCTTC. Translated: CASSKQRTVNEQFF.

V is TRBV29-1 and J is TRBJ1-4, with D unclear. Deletions cut 7 bases from V and 0 bases from J, with 9 bases between. Germline V gives CDR1 SQVTM, CDR2 ANQGSEA. There are 13 residues in the CDR3. CDR3 region: CSGRETTNEKLFF. For the CDR3, the DNA is TGCAGCGGACGGGAAACAACTAATGAAAAACTGTTTTTT.

The chain carries TRBV7-9 and TRBJ2-1; D is possibly TRBD2 (6 bases). The germline V gene encodes CDR1 SEHNR and CDR2 FQNEAQ (reference sequence). The V end lost 6 bases, the J end lost 14 bases, and 17 bases lay between the germline ends. There are 12 residues in the CDR3. CDR3: CASSPGGVAEFF. The CDR3 DNA is TGTGCCAGCAGTCCAGGCGGGGTAGCTGAGTTCTTC.

This clonotype has just a few counts. The chain links TRBV29-1 to TRBJ2-5, with 9 bases identical to TRBD2. Germline V gene data show CDR1 as SQVTM and CDR2 as ANQGSEA. V was pared by 3 bases and J by 4 bases, with 9 bases of the junction left unmatched. The CDR3 is made up of 15 amino acids. The CDR3 DNA reads as TGCAGCGTTGATGGCTTAGCGGGAGAGGGAGAGACCCAGTACTTC. Translating it yields CSVDGLAGEGETQYF.

This clonotype occurred many times. The J gene is TRBJ2-3, the V gene TRBV7-3; 9 positions agree with TRBD2. There are 14 residues in the CDR3. The germline V gene has CDR1 SGHTA and CDR2 FQGTGA. Germline trimming cut 5 bases from V and 3 bases from J; bases unmatched to any gene: 3. This chain's CDR3 is CASSPGLATDTQYF. DNA for the CDR3: TGTGCCAGCAGCCCGGGACTAGCAACAGATACGCAGTATTTT.

CDR3 loop: CASSTTEKPYEQYF. Written as DNA, the CDR3 is TGTGCCAGCAGTACAACAGAAAAACCCTACGAGCAGTACTTC. This sequence joins TRBV6-5 and TRBJ2-7; D gene ambiguous. This CDR3 is 14 amino acids long. Germline CDR1 MNHEY, CDR2 SVGAGI. V shed 5 bases and J shed 2 bases, with 13 bases lying between them.

There are a few counts of this clonotype. The chain links TRBV20-1 to TRBJ2-4, with 8 nucleotides matching TRBD2. V trimming: 5 bases; J trimming: 3 bases; junction bases outside the gene matches: 6. Germline V gene sequence: CDR1 DFQATT, CDR2 SNEGSKA (reference sequence). This CDR3 spans 14 amino acids. CDR3 amino acids: CSARAGVGKNIQYF. For the CDR3, the DNA is TGCAGTGCTCGAGCGGGGGTTGGCAAAAACATTCAGTACTTC.

This clonotype came up once. The chain employs TRBV5-1 and TRBJ1-4; D is undetermined. Trimming pared 4 bases from V and 8 bases from J, leaving 15 bases between. The CDR3 covers 14 residues. The V gene's germline CDR1 is SGHRS and CDR2 YFSETQ. CDR3 DNA: TGCGCCAGCAGCCCCGGGAAGGCTCGGGAAAAACTGTTTTTT. Translating it yields CASSPGKAREKLFF.

The gene calls are TRBV7-9 and TRBJ2-7; D is undetermined. Germline assignment: CDR1 SEHNR and CDR2 FQNEAQ (reference sequence). This CDR3 region has 14 residues. Deletions cut 2 bases from V and 6 bases from J, with 14 bases between. CDR3 sequence (DNA): TGTGCCAGCAGCTTACCCGATTGGACGGGCGAGCAGTACTTC. Its translation: CASSLPDWTGEQYF.

The V gene is TRBV15, the J gene TRBJ2-5; a possible D gene is TRBD2 (7 bases). CDR1 is LNHNV, CDR2 YYDKDF, per germline (reference sequence). The CDR3 spans 15 residues. V was cut by 1 base and J by 5 bases, with 14 bases left in between. The CDR3 is CATSRVAGATETQYF. The CDR3 nucleotides are TGTGCCACCAGCAGAGTGGCGGGGGCGACGGAGACCCAGTACTTC.

The J gene is TRBJ1-2, the V gene TRBV7-9; maybe TRBD1 (6 bases). V was pared by 2 bases and J by 3 bases, with 13 bases between. The CDR3 is 15 amino acids. Germline loops: CDR1 SEHNR, CDR2 FQNEAQ (reference sequence). CDR3 region: CASSLPGHDDYGYTF. DNA for the CDR3: TGTGCCAGCAGCTTACCGGGACATGATGACTATGGCTACACCTTC.

This clonotype came up a few times. The V call is TRBV7-9, the J call TRBJ2-5, with a possible D match to TRBD2 (6 bases). The end of the DNA aligns better with TRBJ2-1, so the J call may be wrong. The CDR3 spans 16 residues. The germline CDR1 and CDR2 sequences are SEHNR and FQNEAQ (reference sequence). The CDR3 region has the DNA TGTGCCAGCAGCTTAGGGCCGGGAGTAATCTTCAATGAGCAGTTCTTC. Translating gives CASSLGPGVIFNEQFF.

About this clonotype itself: One end of the junction is discordant with germline, which a read error may explain. This chain uses TRBV12-3 or TRBV12-4 with TRBJ2-5; 8 nucleotides line up with TRBD1. The CDR3 has 13 residues. DNA of the CDR3: TGTGCCAGCAGTTTTCGGACAGGGTGGGATAGGGACTTC. Translating it yields CASSFRTGWDRDF.

V gene TRBV6-2 or TRBV6-3 combines with J gene TRBJ1-1; 9 nucleotides align to TRBD1. The CDR3 runs 19 residues. In germline, CDR1 is MNHEY, CDR2 SVGEGT. The J segment lost 0 bases and the V segment lost 0 bases, leaving 11 bases of the junction unmatched. This CDR3 is CASSYSNTGQGVMNTEAFF. Here the CDR3 DNA reads TGTGCCAGCAGTTACTCAAATACGGGACAGGGAGTCATGAACACTGAAGCTTTCTTT.

CDR3 bases: TGTGCCAGCAGCCAAGGGACAGGTGGCGAGCAGTACTTC. Protein: CASSQGTGGEQYF. J is TRBJ2-7 and V is TRBV7-9, with TRBD1 matching 8 bases. The CDR3 runs to 13 residues. The germline V gene encodes CDR1 SEHNR and CDR2 FQNEAQ (reference sequence). V shed 5 bases and J 6 bases; nucleotides not matched to a gene: 6.

The table lists this clonotype with a few counts. The chain couples TRBV6-4 to TRBJ2-7; 9 bases are shared with TRBD1. This CDR3 region has 13 residues. J gave up 4 bases and V 4 bases, and 2 bases lay outside the gene matches. CDR1 and CDR2 (germline): MRHNA, SNTAGT. In DNA, the CDR3 is TGTGCCAGCAGTGCGGACAGGGGTTACGAGCAGTACTTC. It is translated as CASSADRGYEQYF.

The chain has TRBV11-2 and TRBJ1-1, with D unclear. CDR3 length: 16 amino acids. V gave up 3 bases and J gave up 0 bases, with 14 bases separating them. The germline gives CDR1 SGHAT, CDR2 FQNNGV. In nucleotides, the CDR3 is TGTGCCAGCAGCTTTAGCCGGCTTACCATGAACACTGAAGCTTTCTTT. This sequence encodes CASSFSRLTMNTEAFF.